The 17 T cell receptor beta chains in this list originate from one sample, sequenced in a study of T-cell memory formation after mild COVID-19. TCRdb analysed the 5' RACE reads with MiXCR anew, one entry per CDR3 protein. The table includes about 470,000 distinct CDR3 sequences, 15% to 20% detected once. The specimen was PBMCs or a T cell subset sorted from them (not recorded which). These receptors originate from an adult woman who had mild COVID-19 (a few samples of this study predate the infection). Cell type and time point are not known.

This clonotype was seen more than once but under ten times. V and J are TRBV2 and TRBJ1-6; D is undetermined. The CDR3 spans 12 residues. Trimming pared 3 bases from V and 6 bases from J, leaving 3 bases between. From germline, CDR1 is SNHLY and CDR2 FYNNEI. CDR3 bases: TGTGCCAGCAGTGACGTTAATTCACCCCTCCACTTT. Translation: CASSDVNSPLHF.

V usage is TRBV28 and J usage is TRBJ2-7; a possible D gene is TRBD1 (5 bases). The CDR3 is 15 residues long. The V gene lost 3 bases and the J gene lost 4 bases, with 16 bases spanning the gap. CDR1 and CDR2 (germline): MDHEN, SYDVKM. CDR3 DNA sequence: TGTGCCAGCAGTTTTGGTGGCAGGGCTGCATACGAGCAGTACTTC. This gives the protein CASSFGGRAAYEQYF.

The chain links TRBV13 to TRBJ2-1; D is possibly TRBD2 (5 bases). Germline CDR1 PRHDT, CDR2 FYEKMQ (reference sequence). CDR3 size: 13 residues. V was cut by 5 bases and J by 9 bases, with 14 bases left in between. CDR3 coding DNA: TGTGCCAGCAGCCCGTGGTTGGGGAGTGAGCAGTTCTTC. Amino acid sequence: CASSPWLGSEQFF. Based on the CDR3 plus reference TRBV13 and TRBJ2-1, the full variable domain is AAGVIQSPRHLIKEKRETATLKCYPIPRHDTVYWYQQGPGQDPQFLISFYEKMQSDKGSIPDRFSAQQFSDYHSELNMSSLELGDSALYFCASSPWLGSEQFFGPGTRLTVL.

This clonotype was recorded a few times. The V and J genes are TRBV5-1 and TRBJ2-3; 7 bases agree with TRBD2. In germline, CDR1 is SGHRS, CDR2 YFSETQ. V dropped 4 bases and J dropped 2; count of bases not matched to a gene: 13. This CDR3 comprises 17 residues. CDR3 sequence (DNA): TGCGCCAGCAGCCGAGGGACGAGCGGGGATCTCACAGATACGCAGTATTTT. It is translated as CASSRGTSGDLTDTQYF.

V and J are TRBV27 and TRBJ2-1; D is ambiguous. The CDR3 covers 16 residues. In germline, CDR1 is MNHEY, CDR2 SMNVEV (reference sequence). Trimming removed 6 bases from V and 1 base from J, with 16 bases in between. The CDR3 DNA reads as TGTGCCAGCAGGGGGTCCGGGTTGAGGTCCTACAATGAGCAGTTCTTC. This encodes CASRGSGLRSYNEQFF.

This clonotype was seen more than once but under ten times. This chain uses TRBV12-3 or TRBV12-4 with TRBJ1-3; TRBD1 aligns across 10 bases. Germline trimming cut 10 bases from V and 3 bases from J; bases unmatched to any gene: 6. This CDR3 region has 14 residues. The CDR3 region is CATRTGGFGNTIYF. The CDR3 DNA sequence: TGTGCCACCAGGACAGGGGGTTTTGGAAACACCATATATTTT.

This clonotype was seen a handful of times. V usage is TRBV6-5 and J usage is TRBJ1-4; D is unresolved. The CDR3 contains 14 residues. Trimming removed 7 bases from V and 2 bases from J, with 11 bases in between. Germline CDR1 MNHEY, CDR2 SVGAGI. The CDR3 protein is CASKGPGTNEKLFF. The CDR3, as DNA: TGTGCCAGCAAAGGTCCGGGGACTAATGAAAAACTGTTTTTT.

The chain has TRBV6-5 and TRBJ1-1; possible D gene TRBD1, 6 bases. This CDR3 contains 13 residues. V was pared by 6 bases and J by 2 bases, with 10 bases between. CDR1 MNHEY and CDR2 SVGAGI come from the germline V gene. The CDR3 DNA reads TGTGCCAGCAGACCACAGGGAAACACTGAAGCTTTCTTT. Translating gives CASRPQGNTEAFF.

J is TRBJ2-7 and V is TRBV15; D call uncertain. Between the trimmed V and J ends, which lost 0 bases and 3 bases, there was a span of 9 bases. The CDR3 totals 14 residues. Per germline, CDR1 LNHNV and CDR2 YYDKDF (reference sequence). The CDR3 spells CATSRDRLGYEQYF. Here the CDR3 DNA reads TGTGCCACCAGCAGAGATCGATTAGGCTACGAGCAGTACTTC.

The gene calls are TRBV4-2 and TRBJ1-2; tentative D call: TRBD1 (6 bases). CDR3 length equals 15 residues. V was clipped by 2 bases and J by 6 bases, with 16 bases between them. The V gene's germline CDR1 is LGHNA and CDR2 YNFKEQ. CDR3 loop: CASSQYTGLQDGYTF. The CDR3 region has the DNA TGTGCCAGCAGCCAATATACAGGGTTACAGGATGGCTACACCTTC.

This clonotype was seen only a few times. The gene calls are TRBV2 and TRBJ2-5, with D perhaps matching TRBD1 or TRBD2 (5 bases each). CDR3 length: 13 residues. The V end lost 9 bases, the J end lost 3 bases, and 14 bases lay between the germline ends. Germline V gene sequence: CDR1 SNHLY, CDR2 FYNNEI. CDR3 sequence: CASFRETEETQYF. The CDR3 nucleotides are TGTGCCAGTTTCAGGGAGACTGAAGAGACCCAGTACTTC.

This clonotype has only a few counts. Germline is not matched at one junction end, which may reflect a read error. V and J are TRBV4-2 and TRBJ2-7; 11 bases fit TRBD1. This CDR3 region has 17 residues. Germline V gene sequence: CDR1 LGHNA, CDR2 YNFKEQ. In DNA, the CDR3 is TGTGCCAGCAGCCAAGATATTAGGACAGGGGGCTCCTACGATCAGTACTTC. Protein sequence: CASSQDIRTGGSYDQYF.

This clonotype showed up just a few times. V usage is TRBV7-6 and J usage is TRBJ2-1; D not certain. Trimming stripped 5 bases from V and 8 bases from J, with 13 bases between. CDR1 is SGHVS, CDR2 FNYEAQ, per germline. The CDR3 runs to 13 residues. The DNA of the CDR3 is TGTGCCAGCAGCCAAGACTGGCTCTATGAGCAGTTCTTC. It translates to CASSQDWLYEQFF.

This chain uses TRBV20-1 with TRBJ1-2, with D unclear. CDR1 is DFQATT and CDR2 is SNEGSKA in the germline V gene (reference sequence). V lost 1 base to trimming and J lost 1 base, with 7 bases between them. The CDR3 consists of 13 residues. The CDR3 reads CSARAPNNYGYTF. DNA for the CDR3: TGCAGTGCTAGAGCTCCGAATAACTATGGCTACACCTTC.

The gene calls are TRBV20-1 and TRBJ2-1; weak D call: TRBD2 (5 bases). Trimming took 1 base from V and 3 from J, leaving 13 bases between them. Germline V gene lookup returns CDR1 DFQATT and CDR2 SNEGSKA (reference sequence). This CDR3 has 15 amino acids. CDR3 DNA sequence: TGCAGTGCTAGAGCCCTTATCGGGATCTACAATGAGCAGTTCTTC. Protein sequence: CSARALIGIYNEQFF.

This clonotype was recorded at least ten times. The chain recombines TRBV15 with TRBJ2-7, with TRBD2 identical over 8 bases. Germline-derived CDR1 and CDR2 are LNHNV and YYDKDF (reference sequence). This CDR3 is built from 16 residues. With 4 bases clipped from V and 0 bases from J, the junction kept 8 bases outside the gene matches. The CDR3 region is CATSTNTGGDSYEQYF. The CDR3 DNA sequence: TGTGCCACCAGCACTAATACGGGGGGGGACTCCTACGAGCAGTACTTC.

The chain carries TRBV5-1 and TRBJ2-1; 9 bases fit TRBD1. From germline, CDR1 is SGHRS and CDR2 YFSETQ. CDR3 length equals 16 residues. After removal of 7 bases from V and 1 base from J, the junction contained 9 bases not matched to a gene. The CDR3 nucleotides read TGCGCCAGCTCTACCTCCGGGACAGGGTCCTACAATGAGCAGTTCTTC. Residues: CASSTSGTGSYNEQFF.